The 20 T cell receptor beta chains below were found in one sample sequenced in a study of blood T cell repertoires in COVID-19. Profiled with immunoSEQ multiplex PCR; TCRdb holds only in-frame clones, not every one. The table has roughly 52,000 clones, over 75% seen once. Source material: peripheral blood. These TCRs come from a human donor in a cohort sampled during active COVID-19.

The rearrangement links TRBV2 to TRBJ2-7; D possibly corresponds to TRBD2 (6 bases). The germline CDR1 and CDR2 sequences are SNHLY and FYNNEI. CDR3 size: 13 residues. V was pared by 5 bases and J by 4 bases, with 12 bases between. DNA for the CDR3: TGTGCCAGCAGTCCCCAACGGGGGTACGAGCAGTACTTC. It translates to CASSPQRGYEQYF.

The chain employs TRBV19 and TRBJ2-1; 14 nucleotides match TRBD2. Germline V gene lookup returns CDR1 LNHDA and CDR2 SQIVND (reference sequence). The V gene end was trimmed by 3 bases and the J gene end by 8 bases; junction bases not matched to a gene: 9. The CDR3 runs to 17 residues. The CDR3 DNA is TGTGCCAGTAGTATGGGACTAGCGGGAGATACTGGCCATGAGCAGTTCTTC. It yields the protein CASSMGLAGDTGHEQFF.

This chain links TRBV20-1 with TRBJ1-2; TRBD1 is a possible D gene (5 bases). The CDR3 loop spans 11 amino acids. V lost 5 bases and J 8 bases, leaving 12 bases between the germline ends. CDR1 and CDR2 (germline): DFQATT, SNEGSKA (reference sequence). CDR3 in DNA: TGCAGTGCTGACCAGGGCGGCGGCTACACCTTC. This translates into CSADQGGGYTF.

The chain recombines TRBV3-1 (or the pseudogene TRBV3-2) with TRBJ2-5; TRBD2 matches 7 bases. The junction had 6 bases not matched to a gene; V was cut back by 8 bases and J by 3 bases. Germline values: CDR1 LGHDT, CDR2 YNNKEL (reference sequence). This CDR3 is 13 amino acids long. Here the CDR3 reads CASGEGGEETQYF. Here the CDR3 DNA reads TGTGCCAGCGGAGAGGGAGGGGAAGAGACCCAGTACTTC.

The gene calls are TRBV28 and TRBJ2-2; 7 bases fit TRBD1. This CDR3 has 16 amino acids. CDR1 is MDHEN and CDR2 is SYDVKM in the germline V gene. Losses at the gene ends were 5 bases for V and 1 base for J; bases not matched to a gene: 7. The CDR3: CASSARGIRNTGELFF. The CDR3, as DNA: TGTGCCAGCAGTGCCAGGGGGATTCGGAACACCGGGGAGCTGTTTTTT.

V gene TRBV5-1 combines with J gene TRBJ2-3, with a possible D match to TRBD1 (5 bases). Germline V gene sequence: CDR1 SGHRS, CDR2 YFSETQ. Trimming shortened V by 2 bases and J by 5 bases, and 15 bases separated the two germline ends. This CDR3 contains 15 residues. The CDR3 region has the DNA TGCGCCAGCAGCTTAGTGGACATAACCCGAGATACGCAGTATTTT. Its protein product is CASSLVDITRDTQYF.

J is TRBJ1-4 and V is TRBV19; tentatively, D is TRBD1 (6 bases). V was shortened by 6 bases and J by 6 bases, with 17 bases between the two germline ends. The CDR3 is 15 amino acids. Germline CDR1 is LNHDA and CDR2 is SQIVND (reference sequence). In DNA form, the CDR3 reads TGTGCCAGTAGACACAACAGGGTTGAAGATGAAAAACTGTTTTTT. It yields the protein CASRHNRVEDEKLFF.

This chain uses TRBV5-1 with TRBJ1-6; 7 positions match TRBD1. Germline V gene data show CDR1 as SGHRS and CDR2 as YFSETQ. The CDR3 runs 13 residues. Losses at the gene ends were 5 bases for V and 10 bases for J; bases not matched to a gene: 6. CDR3 nucleotides: TGCGCCAGCAGAATGGACAGGAACTCACCCCTCCACTTT. Its protein is CASRMDRNSPLHF.

The J gene is TRBJ2-1, the V gene TRBV7-3, with TRBD2 matching over 12 bases. The CDR3 totals 15 residues. V was clipped by 3 bases and J by 10 bases; unmatched bases: 7. Germline CDR1 is SGHTA and CDR2 is FQGTGA. DNA for the CDR3: TGTGCCAGCAGCTTTTCCGGGACTAGCGGGCAAGAGCAGTTCTTC. This sequence encodes CASSFSGTSGQEQFF.

The chain has TRBV5-1 and TRBJ2-1; a weak D match, TRBD1 (6 bases). Germline CDR1 and CDR2: SGHRS and YFSETQ. The ends were cut back, 5 bases at V and 4 bases at J, with 13 bases in the middle. CDR3 length: 14 amino acids. The chain's CDR3 is CASRPGQNYNEQFF. The CDR3, as DNA: TGCGCCAGCAGACCCGGACAGAATTACAATGAGCAGTTCTTC.

The J gene is TRBJ2-1, the V gene TRBV6-1; D remains unclear. CDR3 size: 14 residues. CDR1 MNHNS and CDR2 SASEGT come from the germline V gene. V lost 3 bases and J 1 base, leaving 7 bases between the germline ends. The CDR3 is CASSDWRSYNEQFF. Here the CDR3 DNA reads TGTGCCAGCAGTGATTGGCGGTCCTACAATGAGCAGTTCTTC.

The rearrangement uses TRBV30 and TRBJ1-1; perhaps TRBD1 as D (5 bases). The CDR3 runs to 13 residues. Germline V lookup: CDR1 GTSNPN, CDR2 SVGIG (reference sequence). The V end was cut by 4 bases, the J end by 1 base, with 10 bases between. DNA of the CDR3: TGTGCCTGGAACCTGGGGGGGAACACTGAAGCTTTCTTT. Protein product: CAWNLGGNTEAFF.

The genes are TRBV6-5 and TRBJ1-1; no firm D call. CDR3 length: 13 amino acids. Per germline, CDR1 MNHEY and CDR2 SVGAGI. V gave up 2 bases and J gave up 7 bases, with 11 bases separating them. CDR3 nucleotide sequence: TGTGCCAGCAGTTACAGGAGTAGGTATGAAGCTTTCTTT. Its translation: CASSYRSRYEAFF.

This clone was seen only a few times. This sequence joins TRBV7-9 and TRBJ2-3; 15 bases align to TRBD2. This CDR3 contains 18 residues. J was trimmed by 4 bases and V by 4 bases; bases with no gene match: 9. Germline assignment: CDR1 SEHNR and CDR2 FQNEAQ (reference sequence). CDR3 sequence (DNA): TGTGCCAGCAGCTACTCCGGGACTAGCGGGAGGTTCCCAGATACGCAGTATTTT. Translating gives CASSYSGTSGRFPDTQYF.

The chain has TRBV7-8 and TRBJ2-7; perhaps TRBD2 as D (6 bases). In germline, CDR1 is SGHVS, CDR2 FQNEAQ. V dropped 5 bases and J dropped 4 bases, with 9 bases sitting between them. This CDR3 is 12 amino acids long. CDR3 protein: CASSPGTYEQYF. In nucleotides, the CDR3 is TGTGCCAGCAGCCCCGGGACTTACGAGCAGTACTTC.

This chain uses TRBV28 with TRBJ1-2; weak D call: TRBD1 (6 bases). The CDR3 consists of 15 residues. The ends were cut back, 2 bases at V and 1 base at J, with 11 bases in the middle. The germline gives CDR1 MDHEN, CDR2 SYDVKM. The CDR3 region has the DNA TGTGCCAGCAGTTTAGTGGCAGGGGATAACTATGGCTACACCTTC. This translates into CASSLVAGDNYGYTF.

This chain uses TRBV27 with TRBJ2-7, with TRBD1 matching 7 bases. V lost 5 bases and J lost 3; bases outside the gene matches: 4. CDR1 MNHEY and CDR2 SMNVEV come from the germline V gene (reference sequence). The CDR3 runs to 13 residues. CDR3 bases: TGTGCCAGCAGTCGCCGGGACAGCTACGAGCAGTACTTC. As protein: CASSRRDSYEQYF.

This chain connects TRBV5-1 to TRBJ2-3; tentative D call: TRBD2 (6 bases). The V end lost 2 bases, the J end lost 6 bases, and 7 bases lay between the germline ends. This CDR3 spans 12 amino acids. Germline V CDR1 and CDR2: SGHRS, YFSETQ. CDR3 protein: CASSFGGDTQYF. The CDR3, as DNA: TGCGCCAGCAGCTTCGGAGGGGATACGCAGTATTTT. The full variable domain, rest sourced from reference TRBV5-1 and TRBJ2-3, is KAGVTQTPRYLIKTRGQQVTLSCSPISGHRSVSWYQQTPGQGLQFLFEYFSETQRNKGNFPGRFSGRQFSNSRSEMNVSTLELGDSALYLCASSFGGDTQYFGPGTRLTVL.

CDR3 DNA: TGTGCCAGCAGCCGCGGGACTAGCGGGAGACCTAACACCGGGGAGCTGTTTTTT. Its protein is CASSRGTSGRPNTGELFF. The chain links TRBV11-3 to TRBJ2-2; TRBD2 agrees at 14 bases. The ends lost 5 bases at V and 2 bases at J; junction bases unmatched: 7. Germline V gene data show CDR1 as SGHNT and CDR2 as YENEEA. The CDR3 is 18 amino acids.

The V gene is TRBV7-3, the J gene TRBJ2-1; 11 bases align to TRBD2. Germline CDR1 SGHTA, CDR2 FQGTGA. This CDR3 has 18 residues. V dropped 4 bases and J dropped 0; count of bases not matched to a gene: 8. In DNA form, the CDR3 reads TGTGCCAGCAGCTCACCAACAACTAGCGGGAGCTCCTACAATGAGCAGTTCTTC. This codes for CASSSPTTSGSSYNEQFF. The variable domain in full, with the rest retrieved from reference TRBV7-3 and TRBJ2-1, is GAGVSQTPSNKVTEKGKYVELRCDPISGHTALYWYRQSLGQGPEFLIYFQGTGAADDSGLPNDRFFAVRPEGSVSTLKIQRTERGDSAVYLCASSSPTTSGSSYNEQFFGPGTRLTVL.